Presented here are 32 T cell receptor beta chains from one specimen sequenced in a study of T cell changes during pregnancy in multiple sclerosis. The assay was immunoSEQ multiplex PCR, and TCRdb's table has in-frame clones only and misses some. The table records some 60,000 clones, about 88% of them present only once. Sample: peripheral blood, taken after pregnancy. Receptors originate from a female donor with multiple sclerosis, enrolled in a pregnancy study.

The CDR3 region has the DNA TGTGCCAGTTCCCACGGGGATCAAGAGGGCTACACCTTC. Residues: CASSHGDQEGYTF. The rearrangement links TRBV2 to TRBJ1-2; D call uncertain. The CDR3 extends over 13 amino acids. Germline CDR1 is SNHLY and CDR2 is FYNNEI. V lost 9 bases and J lost 8, with 19 bases in between.

The chain links TRBV15 to TRBJ1-5; D gene uncertain. Germline CDR1 is LNHNV and CDR2 is YYDKDF (reference sequence). With 0 bases removed from V and 2 bases from J, the gap between germline ends came to 14 bases. The CDR3 loop spans 17 amino acids. CDR3 in DNA: TGTGCCACCAGCAGAGATTCGGCAGGCTGGGGCAATCAGCCCCAGCATTTT. Amino acids: CATSRDSAGWGNQPQHF. Complete variable domain (other parts from reference TRBV15 and TRBJ1-5): DAMVIQNPRYQVTQFGKPVTLSCSQTLNHNVMYWYQQKSSQAPKLLFHYYDKDFNNEADTPDNFQSRRPNTSFCFLDIRSPGLGDTAMYLCATSRDSAGWGNQPQHFGDGTRLSIL.

V is TRBV19 and J is TRBJ2-3; 9 bases line up with TRBD1. V lost 6 bases and J lost 5; bases outside the gene matches: 9. Germline V lookup: CDR1 LNHDA, CDR2 SQIVND (reference sequence). The CDR3 sequence is 15 residues long. CDR3 bases: TGTGCCAGTAGCCCCCGGGACAGGGATATAGATACGCAGTATTTT. Protein product: CASSPRDRDIDTQYF.

This clone is a singleton in its sample. The chain uses TRBV6-5 and TRBJ1-3; D may be TRBD1 (5 bases). V gave up 7 bases and J gave up 0 bases, with 10 bases separating them. Germline V lookup: CDR1 MNHEY, CDR2 SVGAGI. This CDR3 region has 14 residues. Here the CDR3 DNA reads TGTGCCAGCAAGATGCAGGGCTCTGGAAACACCATATATTTT. Amino acid sequence: CASKMQGSGNTIYF.

The table lists this clone with a count of one. This chain connects TRBV4-1 to TRBJ1-1, with 11 bases identical to TRBD1. The CDR3 contains 18 residues. Per the germline V gene, CDR1 is MGHRA and CDR2 is YSYEKL. The J segment lost 0 bases and the V segment lost 2 bases, leaving 8 bases of the junction unmatched. The CDR3 nucleotides are TGCGCCAGCAGCCAACATCCCGGGACAGGGGGTATGAACACTGAAGCTTTCTTT. Translated, it gives CASSQHPGTGGMNTEAFF.

This clone was counted a few times. The chain has TRBV10-3 and TRBJ2-1; TRBD2 aligns across 7 bases. Germline V gives CDR1 ENHRY, CDR2 SYGVKD. With 6 bases clipped from V and 7 bases from J, the junction kept 6 bases outside the gene matches. The CDR3 covers 13 residues. The CDR3 sequence is CAIRGQGGNEQFF. CDR3 nucleotides: TGTGCCATCAGGGGCCAGGGAGGGAATGAGCAGTTCTTC.

The chain carries TRBV6-6 and TRBJ1-5; 9 nucleotides align to TRBD1. After removal of 5 bases from V and 2 bases from J, the junction contained 7 bases not matched to a gene. The CDR3 spans 16 residues. Germline V CDR1 and CDR2: MNHNY, SVGAGI (reference sequence). The CDR3: CASSNKGQGRNQPQHF. CDR3 coding DNA: TGTGCCAGCAGTAACAAGGGACAGGGACGCAATCAGCCCCAGCATTTT.

The CDR3 here is CASSVGLRDSFHGYTF. The CDR3 nucleotides are TGTGCCAGCAGCGTAGGCCTGCGGGACAGCTTCCATGGCTACACCTTC. The chain carries TRBV9 and TRBJ1-2; 7 bases are a match to TRBD1. J gave up 6 bases and V 0 bases, and 11 bases lay outside the gene matches. Germline V gives CDR1 SGDLS, CDR2 YYNGEE. The CDR3 is 16 residues long.

A few counts support this clone. This chain connects TRBV6-4 to TRBJ2-3; 7 bases agree with TRBD1. V shed 0 bases, J shed 4 bases, and the junction held 1 base outside the gene matches. CDR3 length: 14 residues. The germline gives CDR1 MRHNA, CDR2 SNTAGT. The CDR3 sequence is CASSDSQGADTQYF. The DNA of the CDR3 is TGTGCCAGCAGTGACTCGCAGGGGGCAGATACGCAGTATTTT.

The gene calls are TRBV6-6 and TRBJ1-5; D might be TRBD1 (5 bases). The CDR3 totals 13 residues. CDR1 and CDR2 (germline): MNHNY, SVGAGI (reference sequence). V was cut by 8 bases and J by 4 bases, with 12 bases left in between. CDR3 loop: CASRGGANQPQHF. CDR3 sequence (DNA): TGTGCCAGCCGAGGAGGGGCAAATCAGCCCCAGCATTTT.

This chain joins TRBV21-1 and TRBJ1-1; no DNA check was done on the table's D call, TRBD1. TRBV21-1 is designated a pseudogene. This CDR3 is built from 16 residues. As DNA, the CDR3 is TGTGCCAGCAGCAAAAAGTGTGTACAGGGGTCCACTGAAGCTTTCTTT. This translates into CASSKKCVQGSTEAFF.

This clone was recorded only once. Other DNA sequences in the sample encode the same CDR3. J is TRBJ1-1 and V is TRBV7-9; 8 nucleotides match TRBD1. Germline loops: CDR1 SEHNR, CDR2 FQNEAQ (reference sequence). Trimming at V came to 11 bases and at J to 1 base, leaving 3 bases not matched to a gene. The CDR3 contains 12 residues. Written as DNA, the CDR3 is TGTGCCGGAGGACAGGGGAACACTGAAGCTTTCTTT. Its translation is CAGGQGNTEAFF.

The chain recombines TRBV7-2 with TRBJ1-3, with D maybe TRBD1 (6 bases). The germline V gene has CDR1 SGHTA and CDR2 FQGNSA. CDR3 length: 15 amino acids. V was cut by 4 bases and J by 3 bases, with 13 bases left in between. The CDR3 DNA follows: TGTGCCAGCAGCTCCGACCCCAGGGGTGGAAACACCATATATTTT. Translated, it gives CASSSDPRGGNTIYF.

V and J are TRBV4-3 and TRBJ2-3; no clear D gene. The CDR3 is made up of 14 amino acids. Germline V CDR1 and CDR2: LGHNA, YSLEER. The V and J ends lost 0 bases and 2 bases respectively, with 6 bases between them. The CDR3 reads CASSQDRFTDTQYF. CDR3 coding DNA: TGCGCCAGCAGCCAAGACAGGTTCACAGATACGCAGTATTTT.

This rearrangement joins TRBV5-1 to TRBJ1-1; perhaps TRBD1 as D (6 bases). The germline CDR1 and CDR2 sequences are SGHRS and YFSETQ. The V end was cut by 1 base, the J end by 4 bases, with 8 bases between. There are 13 residues in the CDR3. For the CDR3, the DNA is TGCGCCAGCAGCTTGTCCAGGGGCACTGAAGCTTTCTTT. Translated, it gives CASSLSRGTEAFF. Complete variable domain (other parts from reference TRBV5-1 and TRBJ1-1): KAGVTQTPRYLIKTRGQQVTLSCSPISGHRSVSWYQQTPGQGLQFLFEYFSETQRNKGNFPGRFSGRQFSNSRSEMNVSTLELGDSALYLCASSLSRGTEAFFGQGTRLTVV.

The chain couples TRBV15 to TRBJ1-4, with 12 nucleotides matching TRBD1. Trimming cost V 0 bases and J 12 bases; bases outside gene matches: 5. CDR1 is LNHNV, CDR2 YYDKDF, per germline (reference sequence). The CDR3 covers 15 residues. The CDR3 reads CATSREGTGGVQLFF. The CDR3 DNA reads as TGTGCCACCAGCAGAGAGGGGACAGGGGGCGTTCAACTGTTTTTT.

The chain links TRBV10-3 to TRBJ1-1; perhaps TRBD1 as D (5 bases). Germline loops: CDR1 ENHRY, CDR2 SYGVKD. CDR3 length: 14 amino acids. V was pared by 10 bases and J by 4 bases, with 19 bases between. DNA for the CDR3: TGTGCCACCTATCCGGGGGGGTTGGGCACTGAAGCTTTCTTT. Translating gives CATYPGGLGTEAFF.

The rearrangement joins TRBV7-8 to TRBJ1-1, with D perhaps matching TRBD1 (5 bases). Germline CDR1 and CDR2: SGHVS and FQNEAQ. Trimming left V 1 base short and J 4 bases short, with 10 bases between. There are 14 residues in the CDR3. The CDR3 here is CASSLGGGTTEAFF. The DNA of the CDR3 is TGTGCCAGCAGCTTAGGGGGGGGGACCACTGAAGCTTTCTTT.

This rearrangement joins TRBV5-1 to TRBJ2-2; 8 nucleotides align to TRBD1. After removal of 1 base from V and 7 bases from J, the junction contained 6 bases not matched to a gene. Germline values: CDR1 SGHRS, CDR2 YFSETQ. There are 15 residues in the CDR3. The DNA for the CDR3 is TGCGCCAGCAGCTTGTGGCAGGGGGCGGTCGGGGAGCTGTTTTTT. Its protein product is CASSLWQGAVGELFF.

The gene calls are TRBV4-3 and TRBJ2-7, with 7 nucleotides matching TRBD1. There are 15 residues in the CDR3. The J segment lost 0 bases and the V segment lost 5 bases, leaving 7 bases of the junction unmatched. CDR1 and CDR2 (germline): LGHNA, YSLEER. CDR3 sequence: CASSFSRDSSYEQYF. The CDR3, as DNA: TGCGCCAGCAGCTTTTCCCGGGACAGCTCCTACGAGCAGTACTTC.

The CDR3, as DNA: TGTGCCAGTAGAAACCGGGACAGGGGGCGAGGAGAAAAACTGTTTTTT. Translating it yields CASRNRDRGRGEKLFF. This rearrangement joins TRBV19 to TRBJ1-4; 12 bases match TRBD1. Unmatched junction bases numbered 10, after V lost 6 bases and J lost 8 bases. CDR3 length equals 16 residues. The V gene's germline CDR1 is LNHDA and CDR2 SQIVND (reference sequence).

The chain joins TRBV6-5 to TRBJ2-7; a possible D gene is TRBD1 (6 bases). The CDR3 is made up of 15 amino acids. V lost 6 bases and J lost 2, with 17 bases in between. Germline CDR1 MNHEY, CDR2 SVGAGI. CDR3 residues: CASRVGLTGPYEQYF. The CDR3 coding sequence is TGTGCCAGCAGGGTGGGGCTAACAGGGCCCTACGAGCAGTACTTC.

The gene calls are TRBV16 and TRBJ1-6, with D perhaps matching TRBD1 (5 bases). Germline V gene lookup returns CDR1 KGHSY and CDR2 FQNENV. CDR3 length: 15 residues. V lost 0 bases, J lost 10 bases, and 13 bases lay in between. As DNA, the CDR3 is TGTGCCAGCAGCCAATCGGCCAGGGTTGGATCACCCCTCCACTTT. Translated, it gives CASSQSARVGSPLHF.

The chain is built from TRBV7-2 and TRBJ2-1, with D perhaps matching TRBD1 (5 bases). V gave up 4 bases and J gave up 6 bases, with 16 bases separating them. CDR1 SGHTA and CDR2 FQGNSA come from the germline V gene. This CDR3 has 15 amino acids. CDR3 sequence reads: CASSSEAGKSNEQFF. The CDR3 coding sequence is TGTGCCAGCAGCTCAGAGGCAGGGAAGTCCAATGAGCAGTTCTTC.

This chain links TRBV7-8 with TRBJ2-7; 7 bases match TRBD1. The CDR3 covers 15 residues. Unmatched junction bases numbered 10, after V lost 5 bases and J lost 3 bases. The germline CDR1 and CDR2 sequences are SGHVS and FQNEAQ. CDR3 amino acids: CASSGRQGPLYEQYF. The CDR3 DNA is TGTGCCAGCAGCGGTAGACAGGGACCTCTCTACGAGCAGTACTTC.

The V gene is TRBV7-9, the J gene TRBJ1-1; 9 nucleotides agree with TRBD1. With V trimmed by 6 bases and J by 5 bases, 4 bases remained unmatched. CDR1 and CDR2 from the germline V gene are SEHNR and FQNEAQ (reference sequence). The CDR3 loop spans 13 amino acids. The CDR3 DNA reads TGTGCCAGCAGGTCCGGGACAGGGACTGAAGCTTTCTTT. This translates into CASRSGTGTEAFF.

CDR3 region: CASSSWGGLGNTIYF. CDR3 in DNA: TGTGCCAGCAGCTCCTGGGGGGGGCTTGGAAACACCATATATTTT. The rearrangement joins TRBV7-2 to TRBJ1-3, with a weak D call TRBD1 (6 bases). Germline V CDR1 and CDR2: SGHTA, FQGNSA. The CDR3 contains 15 residues. V was cut by 4 bases and J by 3 bases, with 13 bases left in between. The complete variable domain, with remaining parts taken from reference TRBV7-2 and TRBJ1-3, reads GAGVSQSPSNKVTEKGKDVELRCDPISGHTALYWYRQSLGQGLEFLIYFQGNSAPDKSGLPSDRFSAERTGGSVSTLTIQRTQQEDSAVYLCASSSWGGLGNTIYFGEGSWLTVV.

The CDR3 DNA sequence: TGTGCCAGCAGCTTAGTGCGGGGCTCCACAGATACGCAGTATTTT. It encodes CASSLVRGSTDTQYF. The chain joins TRBV11-2 to TRBJ2-3; possible D gene TRBD2, 6 bases. Germline CDR1 SGHAT, CDR2 FQNNGV. Trimming removed 1 base from V and 2 bases from J, with 10 bases in between. The CDR3 sequence is 15 residues long.

CDR3 protein: CASSMEGALGRGTQYF. The CDR3 DNA follows: TGTGCCAGTAGTATGGAGGGGGCCCTGGGTCGTGGTACGCAGTATTTT. This chain uses TRBV19 with TRBJ2-3; weak D call: TRBD1 (7 bases). V gave up 3 bases and J gave up 8 bases, with 21 bases separating them. CDR3 length: 16 amino acids. Germline-derived CDR1 and CDR2 are LNHDA and SQIVND (reference sequence).

The V and J genes are TRBV30 and TRBJ1-1, with D perhaps TRBD1 (6 bases). The CDR3 has 14 amino acids. Germline CDR1 GTSNPN, CDR2 SVGIG (reference sequence). Trimming stripped 2 bases from V and 3 bases from J, with 13 bases between. DNA for the CDR3: TGTGCCTGGAGTCTCACAGGGTTGTACACTGAAGCTTTCTTT. Translated: CAWSLTGLYTEAFF.

The chain carries TRBV6-4 and TRBJ2-1, with 9 nucleotides matching TRBD1. Germline V gives CDR1 MRHNA, CDR2 SNTAGT. This CDR3 comprises 15 residues. The ends lost 2 bases at V and 2 bases at J; junction bases unmatched: 1. The CDR3 bases are TGTGCCAGCAGTGACGGGGACAGGGCCTACAATGAGCAGTTCTTC. This codes for CASSDGDRAYNEQFF.

This chain joins TRBV10-1 and TRBJ2-6; TRBD1 aligns across 9 bases. Looked up from germline, CDR1 is WNHNN and CDR2 is SYGVQD (reference sequence). There are 17 residues in the CDR3. With 6 bases clipped from V and 0 bases from J, the junction kept 6 bases outside the gene matches. The CDR3 bases are TGCGCCAGCAGGGGACAGGGCGACGCCTCTGGGGCCAACGTCCTGACTTTC. Encoded protein: CASRGQGDASGANVLTF.